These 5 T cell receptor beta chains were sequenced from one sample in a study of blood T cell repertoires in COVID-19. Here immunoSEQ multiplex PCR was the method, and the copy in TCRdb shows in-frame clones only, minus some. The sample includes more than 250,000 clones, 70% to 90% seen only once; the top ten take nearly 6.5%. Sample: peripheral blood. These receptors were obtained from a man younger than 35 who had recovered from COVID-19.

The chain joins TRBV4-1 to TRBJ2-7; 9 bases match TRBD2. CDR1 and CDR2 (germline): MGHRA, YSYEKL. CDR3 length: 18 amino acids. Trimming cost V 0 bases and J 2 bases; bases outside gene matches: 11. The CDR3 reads CASSQERLGTSRAYEQYF. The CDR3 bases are TGCGCCAGCAGCCAAGAACGCCTCGGGACTAGCCGCGCCTACGAGCAGTACTTC.

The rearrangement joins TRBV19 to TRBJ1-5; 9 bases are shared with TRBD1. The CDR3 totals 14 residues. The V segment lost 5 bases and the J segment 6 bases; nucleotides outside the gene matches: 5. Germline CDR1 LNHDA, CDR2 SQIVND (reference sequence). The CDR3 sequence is CASSGTGSTQPQHF. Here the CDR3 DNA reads TGTGCCAGTAGTGGGACAGGGTCCACTCAGCCCCAGCATTTT. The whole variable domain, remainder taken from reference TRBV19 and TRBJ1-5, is DGGITQSPKYLFRKEGQNVTLSCEQNLNHDAMYWYRQDPGQGLRLIYYSQIVNDFQKGDIAEGYSVSREKKESFPLTVTSAQKNPTAFYLCASSGTGSTQPQHFGDGTRLSIL.

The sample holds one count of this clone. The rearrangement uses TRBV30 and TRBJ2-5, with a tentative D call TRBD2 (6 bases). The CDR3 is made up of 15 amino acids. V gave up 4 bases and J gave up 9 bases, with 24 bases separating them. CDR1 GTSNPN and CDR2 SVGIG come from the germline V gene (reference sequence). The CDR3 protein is CAWTNTGTGPMSQYF. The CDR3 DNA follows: TGTGCCTGGACGAACACCGGGACTGGTCCCATGTCCCAGTACTTC.

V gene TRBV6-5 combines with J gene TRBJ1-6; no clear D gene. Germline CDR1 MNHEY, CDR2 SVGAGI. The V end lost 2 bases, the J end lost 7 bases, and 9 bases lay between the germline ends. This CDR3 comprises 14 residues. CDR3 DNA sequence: TGTGCCAGCAGTTACAACATCCGAAATTCACCCCTCCACTTT. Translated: CASSYNIRNSPLHF.

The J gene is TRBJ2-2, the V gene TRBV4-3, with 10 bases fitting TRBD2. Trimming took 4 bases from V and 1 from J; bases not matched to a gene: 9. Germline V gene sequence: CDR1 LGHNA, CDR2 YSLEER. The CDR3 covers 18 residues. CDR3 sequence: CASSPLLAGALNTGELFF. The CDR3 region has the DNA TGCGCCAGCAGCCCTTTGCTAGCGGGGGCCTTGAACACCGGGGAGCTGTTTTTT.